The subject of this entry is one TCR beta chain. The antigen remains undetermined. This entry is derived from a study of Ad26.COV2.S vaccination and SARS-CoV-2 variants. Study-level information: Doses of Ad26.COV2.S were injected into muscle once or twice, 56 days apart. General observations from the study: Substantial breadth in spike-specific CD8+ and CD4+ T cell responses was reportedly seen after vaccination.

Treatment: roughly 20 received Ad26.COV2.S at low or high dose, single or two shots; a few received placebo; per-sample allocation not given. Specimens were obtained on day 63 following the first vaccine or placebo injection. CDR1 and CDR2 from the germline V gene are SGHAT and FQNNGV. Trimming pared 5 bases from V and 6 bases from J, leaving 19 bases between. The CDR3 is made up of 16 amino acids. Assay used: immunoSEQ multiplex PCR; TCRdb lists only in-frame clones, some missing. The table has some 350,000 clones, about 85% seen once. The receptor comes from a person between 18 and 60 years old who received the Ad26.COV2.S COVID-19 vaccine or a placebo. The chain combines TRBV11-2 with TRBJ2-2; weak D call: TRBD2 (5 bases). The source was peripheral blood, collected in a trial of Ad26.COV2.S vaccine versus placebo. The CDR3 DNA reads as TGTGCCAGCAGCGCCTGGAGCGGTAACGTCCCCGGGGAGCTGTTTTTT. Translation gives CASSAWSGNVPGELFF.